This T cell receptor (beta chain) was profiled in a study of long-term antiretroviral therapy in people with HIV (dated by TCRdb to 2022 to 2024). Describing the broader study: Collection of the earliest samples took place about a decade ahead of the 2015 WHO recommendation for immediate ART, at a time when ART was typically delayed until CD4 counts fell. A retrospective serial study tested whether changes in peripheral blood TRB repertoire composition and diversity were associated with ART initiation and durable HIV suppression. A total of under 250 cryopreserved PBMC samples were contributed to the cohort by 30 adults with confirmed HIV infection, with samples collected serially over a mean of 6 years (range 1-12). Among the 30 to 35 participants with HIV, around 10 were female. No cross-contamination during QIAcube processing turned up in test extractions that ran a monoclonal T-cell line alongside about 30 polyclonal samples. Here is what the overall study found, with its caveats: CDR3 length ranges in HIV repertoires were narrower than in controls, and network structure suggested an antigen-experienced repertoire with only a slight naive shift after ART. The samples span the years 2004 to 2017, and the ART regimens used may be less effective than current regimens. Starting ART was linked to a significant rise in TRB diversity, yet even with long-term ART the diversity remained significantly lower than in transplant donor controls. Since PBMC availability was limited, sequencing covered only the TCR beta chain, with no alpha chain pairing. Inferences about post-ART repertoire changes were limited because no data were available on ART adherence, viral resistance or therapy changes. The repertoire was dominated across all time points by expanded TRB clones identified before ART initiation, although this dominance was seen to fluctuate and to decrease in many PLHIV after ART. Unsorted PBMC were profiled instead of sorted CD4+ and CD8+ T cells because pre-ART samples had limited cell numbers.

The immunoSEQ hsTCRB v3.0 assay was used at survey level resolution for TRB variable region sequencing. TRB sequencing targeted a depth of roughly 40,000-55,000 T-cell genomes per sample. TRB libraries were pooled and sequenced on an Illumina MiSeq using a v3 150-cycle kit. In the authors' own workflow: Repertoire analysis was performed in R inside a reproducible Nextflow workflow that covered QC, data transformation and analysis. LymphoSeq2, an R package for exploring AIRR-Seq data, was used to implement custom analyses. Four samples that yielded fewer than 5000 total TRB sequences were excluded, so that 150 to 200 HIV repertoires were analyzed. Among the approximately 200 retained HIV repertoires, 55 to 60 were collected before ART initiation and more than 120 after ART initiation. Repertoires were downsampled to 5000 TRB nucleotide sequences, and summary statistics were averaged over 100 downsampling iterations. TRB sequences were retained for analysis only if CDR3 regions of at least seven amino acids were present. Two measures captured diversity: a Shannon entropy-derived clonality score and the Gini coefficient. In repertoire networks, the top 5000 CDR3 amino acid sequences were linked whenever an edit distance of one separated two sequences. Antigen specificity groups and MHC restriction were predicted for TRB CDR3 amino acid sequences with GLIPH2. To flag known associations with CMV, EBV, HIV or tissue antigens, CDR3 amino acid sequences were compared against VDJdb and McPAS-TCR. Pre-ART, post-ART and control groups were compared with Wilcoxon signed-rank tests and Holm-Bonferroni correction. In its TCRdb copy, this immuneACCESS table keeps in-frame sequences only and misses some clones. Where compared with another copy, unresolved V genes explain less than half of these, and the others have no known cause. Clone size and the V and J calls come from that table; the DNA yielded D and trimming. The sample data list under 10,000 clones, and 84% of these were observed just once. The top ten clonotypes cover around 9.3% of the sample.

V lost 1 base and J lost 2 bases, and the count of bases not matched to a germline gene is 17. The CDR3 spans 19 residues, from the cysteine through the phenylalanine. Only the CDR3 part of the read is kept: 57 bases, read in frame from the first base. The germline V gene gives CDR1 as SGHRS and CDR2 as YFSETQ. Inclusion was restricted to participants for whom at least one PBMC sample before ART initiation and at least two post-ART samples were available. Treatment was received in the United States of America by all participants with HIV. Before DNA extraction, cryopreserved samples of about 0.95-10 million PBMC were thawed and then washed. At the time of the earliest PBMC sample, participants with HIV were aged between 23 and 54 years. PBMC samples from each participant spanned 1-4 timepoints before ART initiation and 2-8 timepoints after ART initiation, with a median of 7 samples. For every participant, serial HIV viral load, CD4+ T-cell count, ART history and demographic data were obtained. Genomic DNA was extracted from unsorted PBMC with a Qiagen kit on a QIAcube, with processing performed in batches of 12 samples.

On this clone: The target of this receptor is not known. It has no much larger one-base neighbor in the sample; base qualities were not kept.

Recombination linked TRBV5-1 to TRBJ2-7, and 8 junction bases match TRBD2. The receptor comes from a man aged 25 to 45 with HIV. Material: unsorted PBMCs, obtained 0.3 years before starting antiretroviral therapy. Here is the DNA: TGCGCCAGCAGCTTGAGGGCGGGAGGTCCCTCTCTTTTTACCTACGAGCAGTACTTC. This encodes CASSLRAGGPSLFTYEQYF.